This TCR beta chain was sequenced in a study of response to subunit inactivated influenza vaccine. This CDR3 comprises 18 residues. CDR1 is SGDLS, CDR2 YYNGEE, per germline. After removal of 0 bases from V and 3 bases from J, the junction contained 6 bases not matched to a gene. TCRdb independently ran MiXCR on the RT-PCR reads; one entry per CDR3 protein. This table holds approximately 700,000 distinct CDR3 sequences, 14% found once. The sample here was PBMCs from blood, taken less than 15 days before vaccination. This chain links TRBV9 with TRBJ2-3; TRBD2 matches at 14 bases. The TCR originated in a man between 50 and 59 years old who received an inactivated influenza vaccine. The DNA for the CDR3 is TGTGCCAGCAGCGTAGGGAGGACTAGCGGGGGGCCGACAGATACGCAGTATTTT. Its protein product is CASSVGRTSGGPTDTQYF.